These T cell receptor beta chains were read from a single sample in a study of blood T cell repertoires in COVID-19. The method was immunoSEQ multiplex PCR; TCRdb's version includes in-frame clones alone and lacks a portion of them. This table has about 330,000 clones, 88% appearing once. Sequenced material: PBMCs or T cells enriched from blood (not recorded which). The receptors derive from a man younger than 45 who had recovered from COVID-19. Both conserved end residues are part of each CDR3. D genes are given only for firm matches. Not every row has a clone size; where given, it reads once, few, many or a size class.

>NA|TRBJ2-1|TRBV14|TRBD1
TGTGCCAGCAGCTGGACAGGCACTGAGCAGTTCTTC
CASSWTGTEQFF
>NA|TRBJ1-2|TRBV5-1|NA
TGCGCCAGCAGCTTGGACAGTCACCTTGCTGGCTACACCTTC
CASSLDSHLAGYTF
>NA|TRBJ2-1|TRBV5-5|TRBD2
TGTGCCAGCAGCCCTTCTAGCGGGGCTGAGCAGTTCTTC
CASSPSSGAEQFF
>NA|TRBJ1-6|TRBV3-1/TRBV3-2|NA
TGTGCCAGCAAACAGCAAGTGGGACCCCTCCACTTT
CASKQQVGPLHF
>NA|TRBJ2-5|TRBV6-5|TRBD2
TGTGCCAGCAGATGGGCGGGGGGGCAAGAGACCCAGTACTTC
CASRWAGGQETQYF
>NA|TRBJ1-2|TRBV19|TRBD1
TGTGCCAGTAGTACCGCCCGGGACAGGTTGTATGGCTACACCTTC
CASSTARDRLYGYTF
>NA|TRBJ2-1|TRBV2|TRBD2
TGTGCCAGCCTGCACCGGGATCGGGGGGGAAATTACGAGCAGTTCTTC
CASLHRDRGGNYEQFF
>NA|TRBJ1-1|TRBV5-4|TRBD1
TGTGCCAGCAGTCCACTCCTATCGGGACAGGACACTGAAGCTTTCTTT
CASSPLLSGQDTEAFF
>NA|TRBJ1-2|TRBV7-9|TRBD1
TGTGCCAGCGGAGGGGGCCCCGGCGCCTATGGCTACACCTTC
CASGGGPGAYGYTF
>NA|TRBJ1-1|TRBV19|NA
TGTGCCAGCTCCTCGGGGGGGGCTGCGACTGAAGCTTTCTTT
CASSSGGAATEAFF
>NA|TRBJ2-5|TRBV13|TRBD1
TGTGCCAGCAGCCGACAGGGGGGGTTTGAGACCCAGTACTTC
CASSRQGGFETQYF
>NA|TRBJ1-1|TRBV28|TRBD1
TGTGCCAGCAGTTCAGGGGGCAGGGACACTGAAGCTTTCTTT
CASSSGGRDTEAFF
>NA|TRBJ1-5|TRBV5-6|NA
TGTGCCAGCAGCTTGAGCATTAGCAATCAGCCCCAGCATTTT
CASSLSISNQPQHF
>NA|TRBJ2-1|TRBV28|TRBD2
TGTGCCAGCAGTTTATCCATTTTGCGGGGGGCGGAAGAGCAGTTCTTC
CASSLSILRGAEEQFF
>NA|TRBJ1-1|TRBV19|TRBD1
TGTGCCAGTAGTCTACAGGGGGTCAACACTGAAGCTTTCTTT
CASSLQGVNTEAFF
>NA|TRBJ2-3|TRBV18|TRBD2
TGTGCCAGCTCACCACTGGGACTAGCGGGGACCCCAGGAGACACAGATACGCAGTATTTT
CASSPLGLAGTPGDTDTQYF
>NA|TRBJ2-7|TRBV19|NA
TGTGCCAGTAGTCCCCGCCCAGGGCCTCTCCCCTACGAGCAGTACTTC
CASSPRPGPLPYEQYF
>NA|TRBJ2-2|TRBV19|TRBD1
TGTGCCACAGGGCAACAGGGGGCTGTATCCGGGGAGCTGTTTTTT
CATGQQGAVSGELFF
>once|TRBJ1-4|TRBV7-9|TRBD1
TGTGCCAGCAGCGAAAGCTTACAGGGGGATGGAAAACTGTTTTTT
CASSESLQGDGKLFF
>few|TRBJ2-5|TRBV28|TRBD1
TGTGCCAGCAGTTCGGGACAGGGCGGAGAGACCCAGTACTTC
CASSSGQGGETQYF
>once|TRBJ1-3|TRBV18|TRBD1
TGTGCCAGCTCACCAATACAGGGGGCGCGATCTGGAAACACCATATATTTT
CASSPIQGARSGNTIYF
>NA|TRBJ1-2|TRBV11-2|TRBD1
TGTGCCAGCAGCTTAGATGGGACAGAACGCTATGGCTACACCTTC
CASSLDGTERYGYTF
>NA|TRBJ2-3|TRBV7-9|TRBD1
TGTGCCAGCCGCGCGACAGGGGGCTTCATACCTTTCACAGATACGCAGTATTTT
CASRATGGFIPFTDTQYF
>NA|TRBJ2-7|TRBV15|TRBD1
TGTGCCACCAGCAGAGATCAGGGGGACGAGCAGTACTTC
CATSRDQGDEQYF
>NA|TRBJ2-3|TRBV18|NA
TGTGCCAGCTCACCACGGACAGATGGGGCAGATACGCAGTATTTT
CASSPRTDGADTQYF
>NA|TRBJ2-7|TRBV12-3/TRBV12-4|NA
TGTGCCAGCAGTTTTTCGGGTAACGAGCAGTACTTC
CASSFSGNEQYF
>NA|TRBJ2-1|TRBV7-9|NA
TGTGCCAGCAGCCCCGTCAGTTCCTACAATGAGCAGTTCTTC
CASSPVSSYNEQFF
>NA|TRBJ2-1|TRBV5-6|TRBD2
TGTGCCAGCAGCTTTCCGACTAGCGGGGGGAGAAATGAGCAGTTCTTC
CASSFPTSGGRNEQFF
>NA|TRBJ1-1|TRBV19|NA
TGTGCCAGTAGTATCTTAGCAGCGGGACCCATGAACACTGAAGCTTTCTTT
CASSILAAGPMNTEAFF
>NA|TRBJ2-7|TRBV28|NA
TGTGCCAGCAGTTCCCAGGGTTTTATCTACGAGCAGTACTTC
CASSSQGFIYEQYF
>NA|TRBJ1-1|TRBV6-5|TRBD1
TGTGCCAGCACCATGGACAGGGCGGACGGGGCTTTCTTT
CASTMDRADGAFF
>NA|TRBJ2-3|TRBV6-5|TRBD1
TGTGCCAGCAGATACCGAGGACAGGGTCTCACAGATACGCAGTATTTT
CASRYRGQGLTDTQYF
>NA|TRBJ1-2|TRBV24-1|NA
TGTGCCACCAGTGATCAGGACAGCTATGGCTACACCTTC
CATSDQDSYGYTF
>NA|TRBJ2-3|TRBV11-2|NA
TGTGCCAGCAGCTTAGGTAGGGGGAGGGACTCCACAGATACGCAGTATTTT
CASSLGRGRDSTDTQYF
>NA|TRBJ1-1|TRBV2|NA
TGTGCCAGCATGGGAACAGACAGCATGAACACTGAAGCTTTCTTT
CASMGTDSMNTEAFF
>few|TRBJ2-5|TRBV21-1|NA
TGTGCCAGCAGCCCGCTGGACAGACCCCAGGAGACCCAGTACTTC
CASSPLDRPQETQYF
>NA|TRBJ1-5|TRBV9|NA
TGTGCCAGCAGCCCCGAAGGGGTGAGCAATCAGCCCCAGCATTTT
CASSPEGVSNQPQHF
>NA|TRBJ1-5|TRBV15|TRBD1
TGTGCCACCAGCAGCGACAGGGGCCTCCTTCCCCAGCATTTT
CATSSDRGLLPQHF
>once|TRBJ2-2|TRBV5-1|NA
TGCGCCAGCAGCTTGGAGCCAGGGGCAGGCGGGGAGCTGTTTTTT
CASSLEPGAGGELFF
>NA|TRBJ1-2|TRBV9|TRBD1
TGTGCCAGCAGCGTAGGAACAGGGGGGCCGAACTATGGCTACACCTTC
CASSVGTGGPNYGYTF
>once|TRBJ2-7|TRBV12-3/TRBV12-4|NA
TGTGCCAGCAGTTCCCCCCCTAGGTACGAGCAGTACTTC
CASSSPPRYEQYF
>NA|TRBJ1-2|TRBV7-2|NA
TGTGCCAGCAGCTTAGCGCTAGGGAGTCGCGATGGCTACACCTTC
CASSLALGSRDGYTF
>NA|TRBJ2-1|TRBV19|TRBD2
TGTGCCAGTAGTATAGGAGGAGGAATAGCGGGGGCGCAGTTCTTC
CASSIGGGIAGAQFF
>NA|TRBJ2-5|TRBV2|NA
TGTGCCAGCAGTGACTACCAAGAGACCCAGTACTTC
CASSDYQETQYF
>NA|TRBJ2-3|TRBV4-1|TRBD1
TGCGCCAGCAGCCAAGACCGGGACAGGGGTAGGGCAGATACGCAGTATTTT
CASSQDRDRGRADTQYF
>NA|TRBJ1-5|TRBV9|NA
TGTGCCAGCAGCGTAGACAGCAGCAATCAGCCCCAGCATTTT
CASSVDSSNQPQHF
>NA|TRBJ1-6|TRBV4-1|NA
TGCGCCAGCAGCCAAAAAATCGTTACAGGTGTTAATTCACCCCTCCACTTT
CASSQKIVTGVNSPLHF
>NA|TRBJ1-4|TRBV15|TRBD1
TGTGCCACCAGCAGGAAGACAGGGCCTAATGAAAAACTGTTTTTT
CATSRKTGPNEKLFF
>NA|TRBJ2-1|TRBV13|NA
TGTGCCAGCAGCTTTACGGGGACCTACAATGAGCAGTTCTTC
CASSFTGTYNEQFF
>NA|TRBJ1-6|TRBV7-3|NA
TGTGCCAGCAGCTTACTTCGACAGACTAGTAGCTCCTATAATTCACCCCTCCACTTT
CASSLLRQTSSSYNSPLHF
>NA|TRBJ2-3|TRBV30|TRBD2
TGTGCCTGGAGCCCGGGGGGGGGCCAGACAGATACGCAGTATTTT
CAWSPGGGQTDTQYF